Given below is one T cell receptor beta chain in context. This sample is part of a study of Tregs in tolerant kidney transplant recipients. Repertoires were generated with immunoSEQ multiplex PCR, while TCRdb's copy carries only in-frame clones and drops some. The sample lists fewer than 150,000 clones, around 91% occurring once. This CDR3 comprises 13 residues. Germline CDR1 and CDR2: LNHDA and SQIVND (reference sequence). Trimming removed 3 bases at V and 4 bases at J, with 10 bases between. The source of this sequence is a human donor in good health. The sequenced material came from CD4+ T cells from blood. The V gene is TRBV19, the J gene TRBJ2-7, with D perhaps TRBD1 (6 bases). The CDR3 reads CASSIMRGYEQYF. CDR3 nucleotides: TGTGCCAGTAGTATTATGAGGGGGTACGAGCAGTACTTC. Full variable domain (rest looked up from reference TRBV19 and TRBJ2-7): DGGITQSPKYLFRKEGQNVTLSCEQNLNHDAMYWYRQDPGQGLRLIYYSQIVNDFQKGDIAEGYSVSREKKESFPLTVTSAQKNPTAFYLCASSIMRGYEQYFGPGTRLTVT.